This T cell receptor beta chain was sequenced in a study of vaccination effects on CD4 cells after COVID-19. Looked up from germline, CDR1 is SSHAT and CDR2 is FNYEAQ (reference sequence). Trimming removed 3 bases from V and 2 bases from J; junction bases left unmatched: 2. The CDR3 contains 15 residues. Viral peptide pool expansion of antigen-specific CD4+ T cells preceded sequencing in the ViraFEST assay. CD4+ T cell isolation took place after 10 days of culture. All vaccine recipients tested negative for nucleocapsid antibodies and had never contracted SARS-CoV-2 infection. It was with around 10 IU/ml IL-2 and 9.5 to 10 ug/ml peptides that more than 1.5 million PBMC per well were cultured. In the cultures, half the medium was exchanged for IL-2 medium on days 3 and 7. The method was immunoSEQ multiplex PCR; TCRdb's version includes in-frame clones alone and lacks a portion of them. Of 68,000 or so clones in the sample, approximately 80% were seen once.

Concerning this clone: Its antigen is as yet unknown.

Study-level findings and limits: At late timepoints after vaccination, vaccine- and infection-induced clones shrank markedly.

Sequenced material: CD4+ T cells from PBMCs cultured with SARS-CoV-2 spike peptides, taken before COVID-19 vaccination. The receptor was isolated from a human donor who received a COVID-19 vaccine. This chain uses TRBV7-7 with TRBJ2-5; TRBD2 agrees at 11 bases. The CDR3 DNA reads TGTGCCAGCAGCTTCATAGCGGGGGGGCAAGAGACCCAGTACTTC. Residues: CASSFIAGGQETQYF.